The sequence of this T cell receptor beta chain was determined in a study of OX40 agonist ivuxolimab in advanced cancers. Looking at the study overall: Hepatocellular carcinoma, melanoma, renal cell or head and neck cancer was diagnosed in the dose-escalation patients. Study results and caveats: The work left the antigen specificity of expanded peripheral T cells undetermined. The mean number of expanded clones was higher in CD8+ T cells than in CD4+.

Data came from immunoSEQ multiplex PCR; TCRdb stores just in-frame clones and leaves some out. Here the sample spans 26,000 or so clones, 76% being singletons. Germline values: CDR1 SGHNT, CDR2 YYREEE (reference sequence). The CDR3 length is 13 residues. Trimming took 7 bases from V and 3 from J, leaving 13 bases between them. Remarks on this clone: As yet, its antigen is unknown.

The clonotype originates from an adult with an advanced solid tumor such as melanoma, head and neck, liver or kidney cancer. The chain combines TRBV5-4 with TRBJ2-5; D is ambiguous. This specimen consisted of CD4+ or CD8+ T cells sorted from blood, obtained in a trial of the OX40 agonist ivuxolimab. CDR3 sequence reads: CASRLNMEETQYF. CDR3 nucleotide sequence: TGTGCCAGCCGCCTTAATATGGAAGAGACCCAGTACTTC.